A single sample gave rise to the 17 T cell receptor beta chains below, sequenced in a study of OX40 agonist ivuxolimab in advanced cancers. Generated by immunoSEQ multiplex PCR, the TCRdb table keeps only in-frame clones and is missing some. Among some 75,000 clones listed, over 75% were seen once. Sequenced here: CD4+ or CD8+ T cells sorted from blood, sampled in a trial of the OX40 agonist ivuxolimab. The receptors were gathered from an adult with an advanced solid tumor such as melanoma, head and neck, liver or kidney cancer.

This clone was seen once. CDR3 loop: CASSARSSGATYEQYF. Written as DNA, the CDR3 is TGTGCCAGCAGCGCCCGCTCTAGCGGGGCGACATACGAGCAGTACTTC. The rearrangement joins TRBV9 to TRBJ2-7; 9 bases align to TRBD2. Unmatched junction bases numbered 11, after V lost 3 bases and J lost 4 bases. Germline CDR1 reads SGDLS; CDR2 reads YYNGEE. The CDR3 totals 16 residues.

The CDR3 is CASSMEGTTYEQYF. Written as DNA, the CDR3 is TGTGCCAGTAGTATGGAGGGGACAACCTACGAGCAGTACTTC. This chain uses TRBV19 with TRBJ2-7; either TRBD1 or TRBD2 may fit D (6 bases each). Germline values: CDR1 LNHDA, CDR2 SQIVND (reference sequence). Deletions cut 3 bases from V and 2 bases from J, with 11 bases between. This CDR3 has 14 amino acids. The full variable domain, its missing parts supplied by reference TRBV19 and TRBJ2-7, is DGGITQSPKYLFRKEGQNVTLSCEQNLNHDAMYWYRQDPGQGLRLIYYSQIVNDFQKGDIAEGYSVSREKKESFPLTVTSAQKNPTAFYLCASSMEGTTYEQYFGPGTRLTVT.

The chain couples TRBV9 to TRBJ1-2; tentatively, D is TRBD1 (5 bases). Trimming removed 3 bases from V and 6 bases from J, with 12 bases in between. Germline V gene data show CDR1 as SGDLS and CDR2 as YYNGEE. This CDR3 is 13 amino acids long. CDR3 in amino acids: CASSGIEGHGYTF. CDR3 nucleotide sequence: TGTGCCAGCAGCGGGATTGAGGGGCATGGCTACACCTTC.

The chain recombines TRBV19 with TRBJ2-1; 7 nucleotides match TRBD1. In germline, CDR1 is LNHDA, CDR2 SQIVND (reference sequence). The CDR3 length is 15 residues. The trim removed 1 base at V and 6 bases at J, leaving 6 bases unmatched. CDR3 DNA sequence: TGTGCCAGTAGTATAGGAGGGGGCTGGGTCAATGAGCAGTTCTTC. As protein: CASSIGGGWVNEQFF.

This chain links TRBV4-2 with TRBJ2-1, with D possibly being TRBD2 (7 bases). Trimming removed 3 bases from V and 8 bases from J, with 14 bases in between. The germline gives CDR1 LGHNA, CDR2 YNFKEQ. This CDR3 has 14 amino acids. Here the CDR3 reads CASSQLRGGDEQFF. The DNA for the CDR3 is TGTGCCAGCAGCCAGCTCAGGGGAGGGGATGAGCAGTTCTTC.

The chain uses TRBV11-2 and TRBJ1-5; D is undetermined. CDR3 length: 16 residues. Trimming took 5 bases from V and 4 from J, leaving 18 bases between them. Germline V gene data show CDR1 as SGHAT and CDR2 as FQNNGV. DNA of the CDR3: TGTGCCAGCAGCGGCGGTCGGGCAGGCCTGAATCAGCCCCAGCATTTT. This sequence encodes CASSGGRAGLNQPQHF.

This sequence joins TRBV5-6 and TRBJ2-7; tentative D call: TRBD2 (5 bases). Germline V gives CDR1 SGHDT, CDR2 YYEEEE. Trimming removed 0 bases from V and 6 bases from J, with 10 bases in between. The CDR3 covers 13 residues. The CDR3 bases are TGTGCCAGCAGCTTGGGCGGGTTCTCCGAGCAGTACTTC. Residues: CASSLGGFSEQYF.

J is TRBJ2-3 and V is TRBV19, with TRBD2 matching 10 bases. Germline V gene data show CDR1 as LNHDA and CDR2 as SQIVND (reference sequence). V lost 6 bases, J lost 3 bases, and 12 bases stayed unmatched. CDR3 length equals 17 residues. The CDR3 spells CASRAGGRGLATDTQYF. CDR3 DNA: TGTGCCAGTAGGGCAGGGGGCAGGGGACTAGCGACAGATACGCAGTATTTT.

The table lists this clone with a count of one. The chain is built from TRBV14 and TRBJ2-5; perhaps TRBD2 as D (6 bases). The CDR3 spans 14 residues. The V end lost 0 bases, the J end lost 5 bases, and 10 bases lay between the germline ends. Germline V gives CDR1 SGHDN, CDR2 FVKESK. CDR3 bases: TGTGCCAGCAGCCAAGACGGGGGTCGGGAGACCCAGTACTTC. This codes for CASSQDGGRETQYF.

The gene calls are TRBV19 and TRBJ2-7; D unresolved. This CDR3 is built from 18 residues. CDR1 and CDR2 (germline): LNHDA, SQIVND (reference sequence). V gave up 7 bases and J gave up 0 bases, with 25 bases separating them. CDR3 coding DNA: TGTGCCAGTACCGCTACTTACTCCGGACCATTCAGCTCCTACGAGCAGTACTTC. Translating it yields CASTATYSGPFSSYEQYF.

This clone was picked up one time. The rearrangement joins TRBV6-6 to TRBJ2-3; TRBD2 aligns across 8 bases. With V trimmed by 3 bases and J by 0 bases, 5 bases remained unmatched. CDR1 and CDR2 (germline): MNHNY, SVGAGI (reference sequence). CDR3 length: 16 amino acids. CDR3 sequence reads: CASSYSSGYSTDTQYF. The CDR3, as DNA: TGTGCCAGCAGTTATTCTAGCGGGTATAGCACAGATACGCAGTATTTT.

V and J are TRBV6-5 and TRBJ2-5; D perhaps matches TRBD2 (6 bases). The CDR3 has 14 residues. CDR1 MNHEY and CDR2 SVGAGI come from the germline V gene. The germline V and J ends were trimmed by 0 bases and 5 bases, with 10 bases remaining between them. The CDR3: CASSYSLEGETQYF. For the CDR3, the DNA is TGTGCCAGCAGTTACTCTCTGGAGGGGGAGACCCAGTACTTC.

The chain is built from TRBV25-1 and TRBJ2-5; D is possibly TRBD2 (5 bases). Germline V gives CDR1 MGHDK, CDR2 SYGVNS. Trimming removed 3 bases at V and 5 bases at J, with 10 bases between. The CDR3 runs 13 residues. DNA of the CDR3: TGTGCCAGCAGTGATCTAGCCGTGGAGACCCAGTACTTC. It is translated as CASSDLAVETQYF.

The V and J genes are TRBV2 and TRBJ2-5; 9 bases map to TRBD2. V shed 3 bases and J 4 bases; nucleotides not matched to a gene: 6. CDR1 and CDR2 (germline): SNHLY, FYNNEI. The CDR3 extends over 15 amino acids. DNA for the CDR3: TGTGCCAGCAGTGATGGTAGCGGGAGCCCAGAGACCCAGTACTTC. Translating gives CASSDGSGSPETQYF.

V usage is TRBV11-1 and J usage is TRBJ1-1; no clear D gene. The ends were cut back, 8 bases at V and 0 bases at J, with 16 bases in the middle. The CDR3 length is 15 residues. Germline lookup yields CDR1 SGHAT and CDR2 FQDESV (reference sequence). The CDR3 coding sequence is TGTGCCAGCTTACCCGGGCGGGCCATGAACACTGAAGCTTTCTTT. It specifies CASLPGRAMNTEAFF. Full variable domain (missing parts from reference TRBV11-1 and TRBJ1-1): EAEVAQSPRYKITEKSQAVAFWCDPISGHATLYWYRQILGQGPELLVQFQDESVVDDSQLPKDRFSAERLKGVDSTLKIQPAELGDSAMYLCASLPGRAMNTEAFFGQGTRLTVV.

V gene TRBV6-5 combines with J gene TRBJ1-1; tentatively, D is TRBD1 (5 bases). CDR1 is MNHEY, CDR2 SVGAGI, per germline. There are 15 residues in the CDR3. Trimming left V 2 bases short and J 3 bases short, with 13 bases between. The CDR3 loop is CASSYLGLADTEAFF. DNA of the CDR3: TGTGCCAGCAGTTACCTGGGACTAGCGGACACTGAAGCTTTCTTT.

The rearrangement links TRBV27 to TRBJ1-5; D possibly corresponds to TRBD1 (6 bases). Germline V gene sequence: CDR1 MNHEY, CDR2 SMNVEV (reference sequence). The CDR3 runs to 15 residues. Trimming pared 6 bases from V and 3 bases from J, leaving 15 bases between. CDR3 loop: CASSTARDINQPQHF. The CDR3 nucleotides are TGTGCCAGCAGCACAGCCCGGGACATCAATCAGCCCCAGCATTTT.